Below, 24 T cell receptor beta chains from the same sample are listed, as sequenced in a study of blood T cell repertoires in COVID-19. Using immunoSEQ multiplex PCR, the repertoire was profiled, and TCRdb retains in-frame clones only, with some absent. The repertoire has 150,000 to 190,000 clones, about four fifths of them found once; the top ten carry around 3.4%. The specimen sequenced was peripheral blood. The receptors stem from a woman aged 80 or over with acute or convalescent COVID-19.

CDR3 in amino acids: CASSIGTGNPYEQYF. DNA of the CDR3: TGTGCCAGTAGTATCGGGACAGGGAATCCCTACGAGCAGTACTTC. The chain is built from TRBV19 and TRBJ2-7, with TRBD1 identical over 9 bases. The germline V gene has CDR1 LNHDA and CDR2 SQIVND (reference sequence). The CDR3 is made up of 15 amino acids. With V trimmed by 3 bases and J by 2 bases, 5 bases remained unmatched.

This clone was detected only a few times. The chain carries TRBV5-1 and TRBJ1-2, with 7 nucleotides matching TRBD1. The germline V gene has CDR1 SGHRS and CDR2 YFSETQ. Trimming removed 7 bases from V and 1 base from J; junction bases left unmatched: 10. The CDR3 is 15 amino acids. The CDR3 DNA follows: TGCGCCAGCCGAGACCAGTCAGGGGGTAACTATGGCTACACCTTC. Residues: CASRDQSGGNYGYTF.

This chain links TRBV10-3 with TRBJ2-3, with 14 bases fitting TRBD2. Germline CDR1 reads ENHRY; CDR2 reads SYGVKD. V lost 6 bases, J lost 5 bases, and 1 base stayed unmatched. The CDR3 totals 14 residues. The CDR3 sequence: CAIRGLAGEDTQYF. CDR3 DNA: TGTGCCATCAGGGGACTAGCGGGGGAAGATACGCAGTATTTT.

The table lists this clone with a few counts. This sequence joins TRBV18 and TRBJ2-5, with 10 bases lining up with TRBD2. Per the germline V gene, CDR1 is KGHSH and CDR2 is LQKENI. The CDR3 covers 16 residues. V was pared by 1 base and J by 2 bases, with 4 bases of the junction left unmatched. Here the CDR3 reads CASSPQLAGIQETQYF. The CDR3 DNA is TGTGCCAGCTCACCACAACTAGCGGGGATACAAGAGACCCAGTACTTC.

A word on this clone: A much larger clone lies one base from this, so it may be a read error. This chain connects TRBV7-2 to TRBJ2-1, with 10 bases lining up with TRBD2. Germline V lookup: CDR1 SGHTA, CDR2 FQGNSA. The junction had 1 base not matched to a gene; V was cut back by 1 base and J by 4 bases. CDR3 length: 15 amino acids. The CDR3 nucleotides are TGTGCCAGCAGCTTAGGGACTAGCGGTTACAATGAGCAGTTCTTC. This codes for CASSLGTSGYNEQFF.

A remark on this clone: Other DNA sequences within the sample encode an identical CDR3. The chain links TRBV27 to TRBJ1-1; D is unresolved. The germline V and J ends were trimmed by 2 bases and 4 bases, with 8 bases remaining between them. Germline loops: CDR1 MNHEY, CDR2 SMNVEV (reference sequence). The CDR3 runs 13 residues. Here the CDR3 DNA reads TGTGCCAGCAGTTTAATAGGAGGCACTGAAGCTTTCTTT. Amino acid sequence: CASSLIGGTEAFF.

This chain joins TRBV11-2 and TRBJ2-1, with TRBD2 matching 12 bases. This CDR3 has 15 amino acids. V was pared by 4 bases and J by 5 bases, with 3 bases of the junction left unmatched. Germline V gene lookup returns CDR1 SGHAT and CDR2 FQNNGV. CDR3: CASSSRTSGDNEQFF. The CDR3 bases are TGTGCCAGCAGCTCCAGGACTAGCGGGGACAATGAGCAGTTCTTC.

This sequence joins TRBV5-1 and TRBJ1-4; 9 bases are a match to TRBD1. Looked up from germline, CDR1 is SGHRS and CDR2 is YFSETQ. The CDR3 extends over 14 amino acids. The trim removed 4 bases at V and 8 bases at J, leaving 6 bases unmatched. The chain's CDR3 is CASSAGTGREKLFF. In DNA form, the CDR3 reads TGCGCCAGCAGCGCCGGGACAGGGCGAGAAAAACTGTTTTTT. Filled out from reference TRBV5-1 and TRBJ1-4, the complete variable domain reads KAGVTQTPRYLIKTRGQQVTLSCSPISGHRSVSWYQQTPGQGLQFLFEYFSETQRNKGNFPGRFSGRQFSNSRSEMNVSTLELGDSALYLCASSAGTGREKLFFGSGTQLSVL.

The rearrangement joins TRBV6-5 to TRBJ1-1, with D perhaps TRBD1 (5 bases). Germline V gene lookup returns CDR1 MNHEY and CDR2 SVGAGI. V lost 0 bases to trimming and J lost 4 bases, with 9 bases between them. This CDR3 spans 14 amino acids. As DNA, the CDR3 is TGTGCCAGCAGTTACTCCGGGGGTCGCACTGAAGCTTTCTTT. It specifies CASSYSGGRTEAFF.

The chain recombines TRBV6-5 with TRBJ2-3, with TRBD1 as a possible D gene (6 bases). V gave up 4 bases and J gave up 6 bases, with 20 bases separating them. The germline V gene has CDR1 MNHEY and CDR2 SVGAGI. The CDR3 loop spans 16 amino acids. CDR3 region: CASSSPDRKNSDTQYF. CDR3 in DNA: TGTGCCAGCAGTTCCCCCGACAGGAAAAATAGCGATACGCAGTATTTT.

The rearrangement links TRBV5-1 to TRBJ2-5; 10 positions agree with TRBD1. The CDR3 consists of 13 residues. The J segment lost 4 bases and the V segment lost 7 bases, leaving 4 bases of the junction unmatched. The germline gives CDR1 SGHRS, CDR2 YFSETQ. The CDR3: CASRTGGGETQYF. As DNA, the CDR3 is TGCGCCAGCCGGACAGGGGGGGGAGAGACCCAGTACTTC. Together with reference TRBV5-1 and TRBJ2-5, the CDR3 gives the full variable domain: KAGVTQTPRYLIKTRGQQVTLSCSPISGHRSVSWYQQTPGQGLQFLFEYFSETQRNKGNFPGRFSGRQFSNSRSEMNVSTLELGDSALYLCASRTGGGETQYFGPGTRLLVL.

The chain has TRBV5-6 and TRBJ2-7; the D gene is possibly TRBD2 (5 bases). The CDR3 length is 13 residues. Germline V gives CDR1 SGHDT, CDR2 YYEEEE. V gave up 4 bases and J gave up 4 bases, with 12 bases separating them. The CDR3 here is CASSPIASYEQYF. The CDR3 coding sequence is TGTGCCAGCAGCCCCATAGCGTCGTACGAGCAGTACTTC.

This chain joins TRBV11-3 and TRBJ2-7; 8 bases match TRBD1. With V trimmed by 4 bases and J by 6 bases, 14 bases remained unmatched. CDR1 and CDR2 from the germline V gene are SGHNT and YENEEA. This CDR3 has 16 amino acids. In DNA form, the CDR3 reads TGTGCCAGCAGCTCCAGTTTTGGGACAGGCTCGGTCGAGCAGTACTTC. This codes for CASSSSFGTGSVEQYF.

The chain joins TRBV7-9 to TRBJ2-7; 7 bases are shared with TRBD1. The CDR3 runs to 14 residues. CDR1 SEHNR and CDR2 FQNEAQ come from the germline V gene (reference sequence). The V segment lost 5 bases and the J segment 0 bases; nucleotides outside the gene matches: 4. DNA of the CDR3: TGTGCCAGCAGCCGACAGGGTGACTCCTACGAGCAGTACTTC. Residues: CASSRQGDSYEQYF.

The V call is TRBV25-1, the J call TRBJ1-6, with 8 positions matching TRBD1. This CDR3 region has 13 residues. Trimming removed 7 bases from V and 12 bases from J; junction bases left unmatched: 8. From germline, CDR1 is MGHDK and CDR2 SYGVNS. Here the CDR3 reads CASKGQGRLPLHF. The CDR3 coding sequence is TGTGCCAGCAAAGGACAGGGAAGATTACCCCTCCACTTT.

In the case of this clone: Other nucleotide sequences from this sample produce the same CDR3. The chain links TRBV11-2 to TRBJ2-5; D unclear. From germline, CDR1 is SGHAT and CDR2 FQNNGV. CDR3 size: 14 residues. Trimming removed 1 base from V and 1 base from J, with 7 bases in between. CDR3 in DNA: TGTGCCAGCAGCTTAGGGGCAGTCCAAGAGACCCAGTACTTC. This translates into CASSLGAVQETQYF.

This clone was recorded at least ten times. This chain uses TRBV5-6 with TRBJ1-2; 11 positions agree with TRBD1. V gave up 4 bases and J gave up 1 base; unmatched junction bases: 6. This CDR3 comprises 16 residues. The germline V gene has CDR1 SGHDT and CDR2 YYEEEE. CDR3 sequence: CASSQDRGHDNYGYTF. The CDR3 region has the DNA TGTGCCAGCAGCCAGGACAGGGGGCATGATAACTATGGCTACACCTTC. Full variable domain (outside the CDR3, taken from reference TRBV5-6 and TRBJ1-2): DAGVTQSPTHLIKTRGQQVTLRCSPKSGHDTVSWYQQALGQGPQFIFQYYEEEERQRGNFPDRFSGHQFPNYSSELNVNALLLGDSALYLCASSQDRGHDNYGYTFGSGTRLTVV.

This clone was seen only a few times. The V call is TRBV27, the J call TRBJ1-1; TRBD1 agrees at 8 bases. Trimming cost V 4 bases and J 5 bases; bases outside gene matches: 6. Germline V lookup: CDR1 MNHEY, CDR2 SMNVEV (reference sequence). This CDR3 spans 14 amino acids. CDR3 DNA sequence: TGTGCCAGCAGTTCTCGGACAGGGTATACTGAAGCTTTCTTT. It codes for CASSSRTGYTEAFF.

This chain's CDR3 is CASGLTAGLTEAFF. CDR3 nucleotide sequence: TGTGCTAGTGGTTTGACGGCAGGCCTTACTGAAGCTTTCTTT. V usage is TRBV12-5 and J usage is TRBJ1-1; no definite D call. The CDR3 runs to 14 residues. Trimming left V 2 bases short and J 5 bases short, with 12 bases between. CDR1 LGHNT and CDR2 FRNRAP come from the germline V gene.

The chain carries TRBV4-3 and TRBJ1-6, with 7 bases matching TRBD1. The CDR3 is made up of 15 amino acids. The V segment lost 4 bases and the J segment 7 bases; nucleotides outside the gene matches: 7. The V gene's germline CDR1 is LGHNA and CDR2 YSLEER. In DNA form, the CDR3 reads TGCGCCAGCAGCCTAGGACAGGTTGGGAATTCACCCCTCCACTTT. It encodes CASSLGQVGNSPLHF.

The chain joins TRBV5-8 to TRBJ2-7; 10 nucleotides line up with TRBD2. V lost 1 base to trimming and J lost 6 bases; unmatched junction nucleotides: 7. The CDR3 is made up of 15 amino acids. Germline CDR1 and CDR2: SGHTS and YDEGEE. The CDR3 protein is CASSLLLAGGSEQYF. CDR3 DNA: TGTGCCAGCAGCTTGCTATTAGCGGGAGGTTCCGAGCAGTACTTC.

This chain links TRBV5-4 with TRBJ2-7; D perhaps matches TRBD1 (8 bases). There are 16 residues in the CDR3. In germline, CDR1 is SGHNT, CDR2 YYREEE (reference sequence). Trimming stripped 0 bases from V and 1 base from J, with 14 bases between. The CDR3 DNA sequence: TGTGCCAGCAGCTTGGGGGGGGGACAGGCGTCCTACGAGCAGTACTTC. It encodes CASSLGGGQASYEQYF.

The table lists this clone with a few counts. This rearrangement joins TRBV18 to TRBJ1-5, with 7 bases that match TRBD1. Germline CDR1 KGHSH, CDR2 LQKENI. The CDR3 sequence is 14 residues long. Trimming cost V 4 bases and J 4 bases; bases outside gene matches: 4. The DNA of the CDR3 is TGTGCCAGCTCACTAGGGGGCCAAAATCAGCCCCAGCATTTT. Translation: CASSLGGQNQPQHF. Variable domain in full (rest from reference TRBV18 and TRBJ1-5): NAGVMQNPRHLVRRRGQEARLRCSPMKGHSHVYWYRQLPEEGLKFMVYLQKENIIDESGMPKERFSAEFPKEGPSILRIQQVVRGDSAAYFCASSLGGQNQPQHFGDGTRLSIL.

The V and J genes are TRBV19 and TRBJ2-7; 9 positions match TRBD2. The germline V gene encodes CDR1 LNHDA and CDR2 SQIVND (reference sequence). CDR3 size: 14 residues. J lost 4 bases, V lost 0 bases, and 1 base had no gene match. The CDR3 reads CASSIEAGGYEQYF. CDR3 coding DNA: TGTGCCAGTAGTATAGAAGCGGGGGGTTACGAGCAGTACTTC.